Listed below are T cell receptor beta chains from one sample, sequenced in a study of T cell repertoires in MIS-A myocarditis. The assay was immunoSEQ multiplex PCR, and TCRdb's table has in-frame clones only and misses some. The data contain fewer than 11,000 clones, about 89% of them seen just once; the ten biggest clones take up 2% to 2.5%. Source material: thoracic lymph node tissue obtained at autopsy. These receptors were taken from a man in his late teens or twenties with fulminant myocarditis from multisystem inflammatory syndrome in adults (MIS-A) after COVID-19. The CDR3 runs from the conserved cysteine through the conserved F or W. A D gene is named only where the DNA matches it firmly. Rows give clone size only sometimes, using once, few, many, or a class for an expanded clone.

J gene: TRBJ1-1; clone size: -; V gene: TRBV7-9; D gene: TRBD1; CDR3 protein: CASSPQGAYTEAFF; CDR3 DNA: TGTGCCAGCAGCCCTCAGGGGGCGTACACTGAAGCTTTCTTT
J gene: TRBJ2-3; clone size: -; V gene: TRBV24-1; D gene: TRBD1; CDR3 protein: CATGRTGAGDTQYF; CDR3 DNA: TGTGCCACCGGAAGGACAGGGGCGGGGGATACGCAGTATTTT
J gene: TRBJ1-1; clone size: -; V gene: TRBV7-3; D gene: -; CDR3 protein: CASSLMGGMNTEAFF; CDR3 DNA: TGTGCCAGCAGCTTAATGGGCGGAATGAACACTGAAGCTTTCTTT
J gene: TRBJ1-4; clone size: -; V gene: TRBV28; D gene: -; CDR3 protein: CASSQKAMGGEKLFF; CDR3 DNA: TGTGCCAGCAGCCAAAAAGCCATGGGAGGGGAAAAACTGTTTTTT
J gene: TRBJ1-1; clone size: -; V gene: TRBV23-1; D gene: -; CDR3 protein: CASSQGSEAFF; CDR3 DNA: TGCGCCAGCAGTCAGGGCAGTGAAGCTTTCTTT
J gene: TRBJ2-1; clone size: -; V gene: TRBV27; D gene: TRBD1; CDR3 protein: CASSYRQGNEQFF; CDR3 DNA: TGTGCCAGCAGTTACAGACAGGGAAATGAGCAGTTCTTC
J gene: TRBJ1-5; clone size: -; V gene: TRBV5-1; D gene: -; CDR3 protein: CASSFMGADNQPQHF; CDR3 DNA: TGCGCCAGCAGCTTTATGGGGGCTGACAATCAGCCCCAGCATTTT
J gene: TRBJ2-2; clone size: -; V gene: TRBV29-1; D gene: TRBD1; CDR3 protein: CSVVTGVTGELFF; CDR3 DNA: TGCAGCGTTGTGACAGGGGTCACCGGGGAGCTGTTTTTT
J gene: TRBJ1-2; clone size: -; V gene: TRBV15; D gene: TRBD1; CDR3 protein: CATRYLLGDSYGYTF; CDR3 DNA: TGTGCCACCAGATACCTTTTAGGGGACAGCTATGGCTACACCTTC
J gene: TRBJ1-5; clone size: -; V gene: TRBV6-2/TRBV6-3; D gene: -; CDR3 protein: CASSGPGRRNQPQHF; CDR3 DNA: TGTGCCAGCAGCGGGCCGGGCCGACGCAATCAGCCCCAGCATTTT
J gene: TRBJ2-2; clone size: -; V gene: TRBV19; D gene: -; CDR3 protein: CASTGIGPGELFF; CDR3 DNA: TGTGCCAGTACAGGGATTGGCCCCGGGGAGCTGTTTTTT
J gene: TRBJ2-2; clone size: -; V gene: TRBV5-1; D gene: TRBD1; CDR3 protein: CASSFDRGTGELFF; CDR3 DNA: TGCGCCAGCAGTTTCGACAGGGGGACCGGGGAGCTGTTTTTT
J gene: TRBJ1-2; clone size: -; V gene: TRBV19; D gene: TRBD1; CDR3 protein: CASSAGQGSLVYSYGYTF; CDR3 DNA: TGTGCCAGTAGCGCGGGACAGGGGTCGCTCGTCTATTCCTATGGCTACACCTTC
J gene: TRBJ2-1; clone size: -; V gene: TRBV7-8; D gene: -; CDR3 protein: CASGGTAFNEQFF; CDR3 DNA: TGTGCCAGCGGGGGGACAGCGTTCAATGAGCAGTTCTTC
J gene: TRBJ2-5; clone size: -; V gene: TRBV24-1; D gene: TRBD2; CDR3 protein: CATGTSDETQYF; CDR3 DNA: TGTGCCACCGGGACTAGCGACGAGACCCAGTACTTC
J gene: TRBJ1-5; clone size: -; V gene: TRBV12-3/TRBV12-4; D gene: -; CDR3 protein: CASSLAGQPQHF; CDR3 DNA: TGTGCCAGCAGTTTAGCGGGTCAGCCCCAGCATTTT
J gene: TRBJ1-5; clone size: -; V gene: TRBV20-1; D gene: -; CDR3 protein: CSASLPQGNQPQHF; CDR3 DNA: TGCAGTGCTAGTCTCCCGCAGGGTAATCAGCCCCAGCATTTT
J gene: TRBJ2-5; clone size: -; V gene: TRBV4-1; D gene: TRBD1; CDR3 protein: CASSQGGTGEQTQYF; CDR3 DNA: TGCGCCAGCAGCCAAGGCGGGACAGGGGAACAGACCCAGTACTTC
J gene: TRBJ1-6; clone size: -; V gene: TRBV4-3; D gene: -; CDR3 protein: CASNGRVGKNSPLHF; CDR3 DNA: TGCGCCAGCAACGGACGGGTCGGGAAGAATTCACCCCTCCACTTT
J gene: TRBJ2-6; clone size: -; V gene: TRBV27; D gene: -; CDR3 protein: CASRTGISSGANVLTF; CDR3 DNA: TGTGCCAGCAGGACAGGTATTAGCTCTGGGGCCAACGTCCTGACTTTC
J gene: TRBJ1-1; clone size: -; V gene: TRBV7-9; D gene: -; CDR3 protein: CASSLGSLNTEAFF; CDR3 DNA: TGTGCCAGCAGCTTGGGCAGTTTGAACACTGAAGCTTTCTTT
J gene: TRBJ1-4; clone size: -; V gene: TRBV30; D gene: -; CDR3 protein: CAWSWGADEKLFF; CDR3 DNA: TGTGCCTGGAGTTGGGGGGCGGATGAAAAACTGTTTTTT
J gene: TRBJ1-2; clone size: once; V gene: TRBV12-3/TRBV12-4; D gene: TRBD1; CDR3 protein: CASRRQGVFGYTF; CDR3 DNA: TGTGCCAGCAGAAGACAGGGGGTATTTGGCTACACCTTC
J gene: TRBJ2-7; clone size: -; V gene: TRBV10-2; D gene: -; CDR3 protein: CASRGWSPGHEQYF; CDR3 DNA: TGCGCCAGCAGAGGGTGGTCTCCTGGACACGAGCAGTACTTC
J gene: TRBJ1-2; clone size: -; V gene: TRBV2; D gene: -; CDR3 protein: CASSELLTTGEVYYGYTF; CDR3 DNA: TGTGCCAGCAGTGAACTCCTCACGACAGGTGAGGTCTACTATGGCTACACCTTC
J gene: TRBJ2-3; clone size: -; V gene: TRBV12-3/TRBV12-4; D gene: -; CDR3 protein: CASSARSTDTQYF; CDR3 DNA: TGTGCCAGCAGTGCAAGAAGCACAGATACGCAGTATTTT
J gene: TRBJ2-3; clone size: -; V gene: TRBV30; D gene: TRBD2; CDR3 protein: CAWSNSGSGWGTDTQYF; CDR3 DNA: TGTGCCTGGAGTAACAGCGGGAGCGGGTGGGGCACAGATACGCAGTATTTT
J gene: TRBJ2-3; clone size: -; V gene: TRBV7-8; D gene: -; CDR3 protein: CASSLAELRMQYF; CDR3 DNA: TGTGCCAGCAGCTTAGCTGAGTTGCGTATGCAGTATTTT
J gene: TRBJ2-7; clone size: -; V gene: TRBV5-8; D gene: TRBD1; CDR3 protein: CASNSPGQGVHEQYF; CDR3 DNA: TGTGCCAGCAACTCACCGGGACAGGGGGTCCACGAGCAGTACTTC
J gene: TRBJ2-7; clone size: -; V gene: TRBV28; D gene: TRBD2; CDR3 protein: CASSFRTSANYEQYF; CDR3 DNA: TGTGCCAGCAGTTTTAGGACTAGCGCAAACTACGAGCAGTACTTC
J gene: TRBJ1-1; clone size: -; V gene: TRBV12-3/TRBV12-4; D gene: -; CDR3 protein: CASSPTALGEAFF; CDR3 DNA: TGTGCCAGCAGCCCGACGGCGCTCGGTGAAGCTTTCTTT
J gene: TRBJ2-3; clone size: -; V gene: TRBV14; D gene: -; CDR3 protein: CASSQVSDTQYF; CDR3 DNA: TGTGCCAGCAGCCAAGTGTCGGATACGCAGTATTTT
J gene: TRBJ1-5; clone size: -; V gene: TRBV6-5; D gene: -; CDR3 protein: CASSPVGTQPQHF; CDR3 DNA: TGTGCCAGCAGCCCGGTGGGGACGCAGCCCCAGCATTTT
J gene: TRBJ2-5; clone size: -; V gene: TRBV21-1; D gene: -; CDR3 protein: CASSKWPLAGGPKTQYF; CDR3 DNA: TGTGCCAGCAGCAAATGGCCCCTAGCGGGAGGGCCGAAGACCCAGTACTTC
J gene: TRBJ2-5; clone size: -; V gene: TRBV9; D gene: -; CDR3 protein: CASSPGSRETQYF; CDR3 DNA: TGTGCCAGCAGCCCAGGTAGCAGGGAGACCCAGTACTTC
J gene: TRBJ2-7; clone size: -; V gene: TRBV7-9; D gene: TRBD2; CDR3 protein: CASSFPLAGEQYF; CDR3 DNA: TGTGCCAGCAGCTTTCCCCTAGCGGGTGAGCAGTACTTC
J gene: TRBJ2-6; clone size: few; V gene: TRBV24-1; D gene: -; CDR3 protein: CATSDPTAGLGANVLTF; CDR3 DNA: TGTGCCACCAGTGACCCCACGGCGGGGCTTGGGGCCAACGTCCTGACTTTC
J gene: TRBJ2-2; clone size: -; V gene: TRBV2; D gene: TRBD2; CDR3 protein: CASSMTSASTGELFF; CDR3 DNA: TGTGCCAGCAGCATGACTAGCGCAAGCACCGGGGAGCTGTTTTTT
J gene: TRBJ2-7; clone size: -; V gene: TRBV25-1; D gene: -; CDR3 protein: CASSEPARGDEQYF; CDR3 DNA: TGTGCCAGCAGTGAACCGGCTCGGGGAGACGAGCAGTACTTC
J gene: TRBJ1-2; clone size: few; V gene: TRBV4-3; D gene: -; CDR3 protein: CASSQDVVKGYGYTF; CDR3 DNA: TGCGCCAGCAGCCAAGATGTTGTAAAGGGCTATGGCTACACCTTC
J gene: TRBJ2-3; clone size: once; V gene: TRBV7-2; D gene: -; CDR3 protein: CASSLGRPDTQYF; CDR3 DNA: TGTGCCAGCAGCTTGGGGAGGCCAGATACGCAGTATTTT
J gene: TRBJ2-7; clone size: -; V gene: TRBV30; D gene: TRBD2; CDR3 protein: CAWSVNRTSGRRKAYEQYF; CDR3 DNA: TGTGCCTGGAGTGTTAACCGGACTAGCGGGAGGAGGAAGGCCTACGAGCAGTACTTC
J gene: TRBJ1-5; clone size: -; V gene: TRBV6-5; D gene: -; CDR3 protein: CASTLSGGGKPQHF; CDR3 DNA: TGTGCCAGCACCCTTTCGGGGGGTGGGAAGCCCCAGCATTTT
J gene: TRBJ1-3; clone size: -; V gene: TRBV19; D gene: -; CDR3 protein: CASRNGGLSGNTIYF; CDR3 DNA: TGTGCCAGTAGGAATGGGGGGCTCTCTGGAAACACCATATATTTT
J gene: TRBJ2-7; clone size: -; V gene: TRBV18; D gene: -; CDR3 protein: CASSPDYEQYF; CDR3 DNA: TGTGCCAGCTCACCAGACTACGAGCAGTACTTC
J gene: TRBJ1-1; clone size: -; V gene: TRBV11-2; D gene: -; CDR3 protein: CASSLGPEGVAFF; CDR3 DNA: TGTGCCAGCAGCTTAGGTCCAGAGGGCGTTGCTTTCTTT
J gene: TRBJ1-1; clone size: once; V gene: TRBV6-5; D gene: -; CDR3 protein: CASSRQGMAEAFF; CDR3 DNA: TGTGCCAGCAGTCGTCAGGGGATGGCTGAAGCTTTCTTT
J gene: TRBJ1-4; clone size: -; V gene: TRBV4-3; D gene: -; CDR3 protein: CASSQEGGPNEKLFF; CDR3 DNA: TGCGCCAGCAGCCAAGAAGGGGGTCCTAATGAAAAACTGTTTTTT
J gene: TRBJ2-5; clone size: once; V gene: TRBV9; D gene: TRBD2; CDR3 protein: CASTPSGVNQETQYF; CDR3 DNA: TGTGCCAGCACCCCAAGCGGGGTAAACCAAGAGACCCAGTACTTC
J gene: TRBJ2-7; clone size: -; V gene: TRBV6-1; D gene: -; CDR3 protein: CASSEFNYAGSGGQYF; CDR3 DNA: TGTGCCAGCAGTGAATTTAACTACGCCGGGTCGGGTGGGCAGTACTTC
J gene: TRBJ2-1; clone size: -; V gene: TRBV9; D gene: -; CDR3 protein: CASSPEGTYNEQFF; CDR3 DNA: TGTGCCAGCAGCCCTGAGGGCACCTACAATGAGCAGTTCTTC
J gene: TRBJ1-1; clone size: -; V gene: TRBV12-5; D gene: -; CDR3 protein: CASGLDTGGAVPTEAFF; CDR3 DNA: TGTGCTAGTGGTTTGGACACGGGGGGCGCCGTTCCGACTGAAGCTTTCTTT
J gene: TRBJ2-1; clone size: -; V gene: TRBV4-3; D gene: TRBD2; CDR3 protein: CASSQDPTSGNEQFF; CDR3 DNA: TGCGCCAGCAGCCAGGACCCTACTAGCGGCAATGAGCAGTTCTTC